Sequencing of this T cell receptor beta chain was carried out in a study of blood T cell repertoires in COVID-19. The overall study: Both acute and convalescent COVID-19 samples were obtained from the United States, Italy and Spain.

The germline gives CDR1 MNHNS, CDR2 SASEGT. The V and J ends lost 3 bases and 8 bases, in that order; junction bases with no gene match: 6. This CDR3 comprises 13 residues. The table came from immunoSEQ multiplex PCR; TCRdb's copy has only in-frame clones and leaves some out. The sample includes about 83,000 clones, about nine tenths of them seen just once. This TCR was recovered from a woman in her 50s with active or convalescent COVID-19. V and J are TRBV6-1 and TRBJ1-2; TRBD1 matches at 7 bases. Sequencing input: peripheral blood. The CDR3 sequence: CASSDDRDKGYTF. CDR3 DNA sequence: TGTGCCAGCAGTGACGACAGGGACAAAGGCTACACCTTC.